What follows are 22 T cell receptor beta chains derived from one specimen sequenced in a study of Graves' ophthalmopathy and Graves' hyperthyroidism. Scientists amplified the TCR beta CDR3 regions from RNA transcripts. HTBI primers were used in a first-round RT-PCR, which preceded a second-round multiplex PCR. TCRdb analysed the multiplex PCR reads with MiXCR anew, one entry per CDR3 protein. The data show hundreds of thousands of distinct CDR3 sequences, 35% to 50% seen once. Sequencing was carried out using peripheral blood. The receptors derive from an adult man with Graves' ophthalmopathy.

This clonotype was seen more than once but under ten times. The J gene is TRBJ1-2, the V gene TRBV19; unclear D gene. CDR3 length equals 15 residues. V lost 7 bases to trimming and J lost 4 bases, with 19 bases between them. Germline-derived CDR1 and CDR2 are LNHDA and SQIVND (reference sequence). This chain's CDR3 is CASTPTYPLLYGYTF. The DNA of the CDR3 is TGTGCCAGTACCCCTACCTATCCGCTTCTCTATGGCTACACCTTC.

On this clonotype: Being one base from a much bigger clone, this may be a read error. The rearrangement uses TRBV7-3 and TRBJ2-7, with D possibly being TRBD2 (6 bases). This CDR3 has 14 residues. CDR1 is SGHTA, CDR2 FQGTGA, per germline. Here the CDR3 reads CASSLSGNSCEQYF. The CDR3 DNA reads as TGTGCCAGCAGCTTAAGCGGGAACTCCTGCGAGCAGTACTTC.

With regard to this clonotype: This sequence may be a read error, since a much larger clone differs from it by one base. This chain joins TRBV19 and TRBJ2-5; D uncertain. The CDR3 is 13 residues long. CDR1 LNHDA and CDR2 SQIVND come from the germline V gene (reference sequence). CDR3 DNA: TGTGCCGGTAGTATAGACGTTGTGGGGACCCAGTACTTC. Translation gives CAGSIDVVGTQYF.

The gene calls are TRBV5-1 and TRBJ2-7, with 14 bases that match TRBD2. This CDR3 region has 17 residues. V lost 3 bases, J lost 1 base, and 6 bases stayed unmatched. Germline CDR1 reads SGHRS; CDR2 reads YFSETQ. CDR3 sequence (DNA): TGCGCCAGCAGCTCGGGACTAGCGGGAGTAAGGTCCTACGAGCAGTACTTC. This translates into CASSSGLAGVRSYEQYF.

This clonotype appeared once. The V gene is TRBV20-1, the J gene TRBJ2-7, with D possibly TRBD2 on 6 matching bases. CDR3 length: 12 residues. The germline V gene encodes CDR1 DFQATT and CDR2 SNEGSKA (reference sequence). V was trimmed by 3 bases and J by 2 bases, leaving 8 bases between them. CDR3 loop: CSARTRTYEQYF. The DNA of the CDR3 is TGCAGTGCTAGGACTAGGACCTACGAGCAGTACTTC.

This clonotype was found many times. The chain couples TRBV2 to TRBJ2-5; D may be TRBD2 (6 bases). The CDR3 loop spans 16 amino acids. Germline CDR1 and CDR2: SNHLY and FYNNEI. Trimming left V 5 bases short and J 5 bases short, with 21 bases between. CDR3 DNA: TGTGCCAGCAGTCCCCCTGGGTTCGGCGCGGGGGAGACCCAGTACTTC. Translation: CASSPPGFGAGETQYF.

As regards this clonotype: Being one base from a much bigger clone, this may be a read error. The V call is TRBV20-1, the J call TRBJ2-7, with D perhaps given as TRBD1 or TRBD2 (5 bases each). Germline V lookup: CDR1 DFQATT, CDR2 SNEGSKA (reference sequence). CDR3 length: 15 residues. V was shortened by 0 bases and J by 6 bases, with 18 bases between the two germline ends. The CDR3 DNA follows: TGCAGTGCTAGAGATCGGGGCAGGAGACATAGCGAGCAGTACTTC. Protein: CSARDRGRRHSEQYF.

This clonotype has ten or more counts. The CDR3 loop is CASSIDGRGSGYGYTF. CDR3 sequence (DNA): TGTGCCAGTAGTATAGACGGCAGGGGTTCAGGCTATGGCTACACCTTC. J is TRBJ1-2 and V is TRBV19; TRBD1 is a possible D gene (6 bases). The CDR3 spans 16 residues. V was shortened by 0 bases and J by 4 bases, with 15 bases between the two germline ends. The germline CDR1 and CDR2 sequences are LNHDA and SQIVND (reference sequence).

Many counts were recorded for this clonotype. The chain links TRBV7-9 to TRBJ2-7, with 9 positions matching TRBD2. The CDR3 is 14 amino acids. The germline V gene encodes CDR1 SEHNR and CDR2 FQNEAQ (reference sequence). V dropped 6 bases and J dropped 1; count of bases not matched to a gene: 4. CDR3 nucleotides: TGTGCCAGCAGTCGACTAGCGGTATCCTACGAGCAGTACTTC. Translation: CASSRLAVSYEQYF.

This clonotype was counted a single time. CDR3 DNA sequence: TGTGCCTGGAGGGACGGCGTCGGCAACACCATATATTTT. This encodes CAWRDGVGNTIYF. The V call is TRBV30, the J call TRBJ1-3; no firm D call. V gave up 3 bases and J gave up 7 bases, with 13 bases separating them. Germline V lookup: CDR1 GTSNPN, CDR2 SVGIG (reference sequence). CDR3 length: 13 residues. The entire variable domain, with the rest obtained from reference TRBV30 and TRBJ1-3, is as follows: SQTIHQWPATLVQPVGSPLSLECTVEGTSNPNLYWYRQAAGRGLQLLFYSVGIGQISSEVPQNLSASRPQDRQFILSSKKLLLSDSGFYLCAWRDGVGNTIYFGEGSWLTVV.

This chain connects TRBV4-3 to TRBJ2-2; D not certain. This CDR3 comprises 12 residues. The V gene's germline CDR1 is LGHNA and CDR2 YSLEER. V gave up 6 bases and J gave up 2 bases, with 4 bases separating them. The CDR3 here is CASRFNTGELFF. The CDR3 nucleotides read TGCGCCAGCAGGTTTAACACCGGGGAGCTGTTTTTT.

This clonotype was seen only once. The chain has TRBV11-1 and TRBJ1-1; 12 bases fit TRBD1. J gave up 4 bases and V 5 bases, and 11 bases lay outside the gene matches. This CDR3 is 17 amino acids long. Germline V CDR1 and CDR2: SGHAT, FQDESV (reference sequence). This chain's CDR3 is CASSQSRDRGRLTEAFF. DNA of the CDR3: TGTGCCAGCAGCCAGTCCCGGGACAGGGGGCGCCTCACTGAAGCTTTCTTT.

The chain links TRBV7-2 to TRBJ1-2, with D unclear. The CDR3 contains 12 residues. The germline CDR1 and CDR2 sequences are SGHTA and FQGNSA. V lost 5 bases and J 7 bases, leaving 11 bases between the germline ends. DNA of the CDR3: TGTGCCAGCAGCCGGGGAGGGATTGGCTACACCTTC. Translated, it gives CASSRGGIGYTF.

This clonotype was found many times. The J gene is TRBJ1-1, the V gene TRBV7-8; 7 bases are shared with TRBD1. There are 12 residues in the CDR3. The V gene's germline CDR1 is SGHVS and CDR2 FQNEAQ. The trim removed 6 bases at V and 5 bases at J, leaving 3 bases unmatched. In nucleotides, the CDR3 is TGTGCCAGCAGACCCAGGGGGACTGAAGCTTTCTTT. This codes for CASRPRGTEAFF.

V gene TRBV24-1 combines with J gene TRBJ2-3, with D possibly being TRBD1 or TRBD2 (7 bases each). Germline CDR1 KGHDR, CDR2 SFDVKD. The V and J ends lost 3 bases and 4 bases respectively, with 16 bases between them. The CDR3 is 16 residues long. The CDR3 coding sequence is TGTGCCACCAGTGATCCCCGACAGGGAGGGGCAGATACGCAGTATTTT. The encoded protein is CATSDPRQGGADTQYF.

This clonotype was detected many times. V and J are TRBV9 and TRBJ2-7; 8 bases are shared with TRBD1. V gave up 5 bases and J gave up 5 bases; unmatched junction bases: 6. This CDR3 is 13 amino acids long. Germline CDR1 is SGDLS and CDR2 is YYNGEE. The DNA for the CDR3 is TGTGCCAGCAGTACAGGGGGTAGTGACGAGCAGTACTTC. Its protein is CASSTGGSDEQYF.

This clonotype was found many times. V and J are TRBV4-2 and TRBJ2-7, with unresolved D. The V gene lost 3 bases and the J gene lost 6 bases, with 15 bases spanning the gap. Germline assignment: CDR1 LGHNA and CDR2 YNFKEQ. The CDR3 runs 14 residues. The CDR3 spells CASSHAELPAEQYF. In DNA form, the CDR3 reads TGTGCCAGCAGCCACGCCGAGCTACCAGCCGAGCAGTACTTC.

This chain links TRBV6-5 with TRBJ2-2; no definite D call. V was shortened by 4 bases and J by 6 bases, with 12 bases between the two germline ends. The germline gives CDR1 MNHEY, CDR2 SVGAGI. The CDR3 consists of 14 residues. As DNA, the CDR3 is TGTGCCAGCAGTTGCTCCGTCGGGTCCGGGGAGCTGTTTTTT. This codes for CASSCSVGSGELFF.

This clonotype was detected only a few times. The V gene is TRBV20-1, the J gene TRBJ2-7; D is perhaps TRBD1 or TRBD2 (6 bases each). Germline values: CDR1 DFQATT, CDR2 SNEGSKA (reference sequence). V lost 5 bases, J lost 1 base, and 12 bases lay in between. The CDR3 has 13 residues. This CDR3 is CSAGGTTSYEQYF. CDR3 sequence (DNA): TGCAGTGCTGGGGGGACAACGTCCTACGAGCAGTACTTC.

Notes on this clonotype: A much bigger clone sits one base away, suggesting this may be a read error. CDR3 nucleotide sequence: TGTGCCAGCAGCCAAGGTTTGACAGCGAACACTGAAGCTTTCTTT. It codes for CASSQGLTANTEAFF. The V and J genes are TRBV7-4 and TRBJ1-1; D is possibly TRBD1 (5 bases). V lost 5 bases and J lost 1, with 14 bases in between. Germline CDR1 and CDR2: SGHVT and SQSDAQ. This CDR3 has 15 residues.

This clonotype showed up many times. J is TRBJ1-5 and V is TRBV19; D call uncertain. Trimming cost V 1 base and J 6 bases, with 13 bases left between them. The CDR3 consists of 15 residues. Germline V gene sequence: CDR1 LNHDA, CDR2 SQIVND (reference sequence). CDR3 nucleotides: TGTGCCAGTAGTATAGTCTCCGGGCGCGGTCAGCCCCAGCATTTT. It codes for CASSIVSGRGQPQHF.

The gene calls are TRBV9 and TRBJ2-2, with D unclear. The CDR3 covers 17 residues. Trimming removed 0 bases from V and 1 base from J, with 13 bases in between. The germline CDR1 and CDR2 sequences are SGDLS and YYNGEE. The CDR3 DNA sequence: TGTGCCAGCAGCGTAGAGGTCCTAGGAATGAACACCGGGGAGCTGTTTTTT. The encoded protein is CASSVEVLGMNTGELFF.